The rows below give T cell receptor beta chains drawn from one sample of a study of TIL therapy for anti-PD-1-resistant metastatic lung cancer. Produced via immunoSEQ multiplex PCR; TCRdb's table is partial and in-frame only. The sample yields roughly 26,000 clones, approximately 72% seen once. Sequences were derived from tumor tissue, sampled at baseline. The receptors shown here come from a person aged 25-79 years with non-small cell lung cancer. CDR3s include the opening cysteine and the closing phenylalanine or tryptophan. The D gene is left open where the match is weak. Part of the rows lack a size; the others show once, few, many or a class for expanded clones.

D: NA
size: once
V: TRBV27
J: TRBJ2-7
length: 13
DNA: TGTGCCAGCAGTTTACACTTATCCTACGAGCAGTACTTC
CDR3: CASSLHLSYEQYF

D: NA
size: few
V: TRBV9
J: TRBJ2-5
length: 14
DNA: TGTGCCAGCAGCGTAGGTGGCAACCAAGAGACCCAGTACTTC
CDR3: CASSVGGNQETQYF

D: NA
size: NA
V: TRBV29-1
J: TRBJ1-3
length: 14
DNA: TGCAGCGTTCGCGAATCCCGTTCTGGAAACACCATATATTTT
CDR3: CSVRESRSGNTIYF

D: NA
size: NA
V: TRBV7-2
J: TRBJ1-5
length: 14
DNA: TGTGCCAGCAGCTTGGGATCCGGGGTACGGCCCCAGCATTTT
CDR3: CASSLGSGVRPQHF

D: NA
size: medium-sized
V: TRBV19
J: TRBJ1-5
length: 14
DNA: TGTGCCAGTGGGTGGCAGGGTGGCAATCAGCCCCAGCATTTT
CDR3: CASGWQGGNQPQHF

D: NA
size: NA
V: TRBV6-6
J: TRBJ1-4
length: 15
DNA: TGTGCCAGCAGGAGGGACGGAGAAGCTAATGAAAAACTGTTTTTT
CDR3: CASRRDGEANEKLFF

D: NA
size: NA
V: TRBV13
J: TRBJ1-1
length: 14
DNA: TGTGCCAGCAGCTTAAGAGGGTTGGTCACTGAAGCTTTCTTT
CDR3: CASSLRGLVTEAFF

D: NA
size: NA
V: TRBV6-1
J: TRBJ2-7
length: 12
DNA: TGTGCCATCCCTACTAGCCCCTACGAGCAGTACTTC
CDR3: CAIPTSPYEQYF

D: NA
size: once
V: TRBV13
J: TRBJ2-3
length: 16
DNA: TGTGCCAGCAGCTGGACACCCGACAGTAGCACAGATACGCAGTATTTT
CDR3: CASSWTPDSSTDTQYF

D: NA
size: NA
V: TRBV10-2
J: TRBJ1-4
length: 14
DNA: TGCGCCAGCAGTCTAATGTGGACTAATGAAAAACTGTTTTTT
CDR3: CASSLMWTNEKLFF

D: NA
size: few
V: TRBV5-1
J: TRBJ1-2
length: 14
DNA: TGCGCCAGCAGCTTGGTTTTAGGCAGGGATGGCTACACCTTC
CDR3: CASSLVLGRDGYTF

D: NA
size: once
V: TRBV25-1
J: TRBJ2-2
length: 14
DNA: TGTGCCAGCAGTGAATCTAGAAACACCGGGGAGCTGTTTTTT
CDR3: CASSESRNTGELFF

D: TRBD2
size: NA
V: TRBV11-3
J: TRBJ2-1
length: 15
DNA: TGTGCCAGCAGCAGACTAGCGGGGGGGCACAATGAGCAGTTCTTC
CDR3: CASSRLAGGHNEQFF

D: NA
size: NA
V: TRBV30
J: TRBJ2-7
length: 13
DNA: TGTGCCTGGAGTAGGGGCCCAGGGAACGAGCAGTACTTC
CDR3: CAWSRGPGNEQYF

D: NA
size: NA
V: TRBV4-1
J: TRBJ1-2
length: 15
DNA: TGCGCCAGCAGCCAAAGGCCCGGTTTTGGCTATGGCTACACCTTC
CDR3: CASSQRPGFGYGYTF

D: TRBD1
size: NA
V: TRBV4-3
J: TRBJ2-1
length: 16
DNA: TGCGCCAGCAGCCACCTGGGACAGGTGCTTCACAATGAGCAGTTCTTC
CDR3: CASSHLGQVLHNEQFF

D: NA
size: few
V: TRBV7-2
J: TRBJ1-2
length: 12
DNA: TGTGCCAGCAGCTACCAGAACTATGGCTACACCTTC
CDR3: CASSYQNYGYTF

D: TRBD2
size: few
V: TRBV7-3
J: TRBJ2-3
length: 20
DNA: TGTGCCAGCAGCTTACATGGTGGACTAGCGGGGGGGCACGGTGCAGATACGCAGTATTTT
CDR3: CASSLHGGLAGGHGADTQYF

D: NA
size: NA
V: TRBV30
J: TRBJ1-1
length: 13
DNA: TGTGCCTGGAGAAGTGGGTCGAACACTGAAGCTTTCTTT
CDR3: CAWRSGSNTEAFF

D: NA
size: NA
V: TRBV15
J: TRBJ2-3
length: 16
DNA: TGTGCCACCAGCAAAAATGGACAGAACCCCACAGATACGCAGTATTTT
CDR3: CATSKNGQNPTDTQYF

D: NA
size: NA
V: TRBV5-5
J: TRBJ2-3
length: 12
DNA: TGTGCCAGCAGCCCTAGCACAGATACGCAGTATTTT
CDR3: CASSPSTDTQYF